One sample yielded the 11 T cell receptor beta chains listed below, sequenced in a study of blood T cell repertoires in COVID-19. Measured with immunoSEQ multiplex PCR; TCRdb has only the in-frame clones, and not every one. The sample has 150,000 to 200,000 clones, over 75% seen once. The material sequenced was peripheral blood. These receptors were collected from a human donor in a cohort sampled during active COVID-19.

The V call is TRBV18, the J call TRBJ2-2; maybe TRBD1 (5 bases). Per the germline V gene, CDR1 is KGHSH and CDR2 is LQKENI. V was pared by 1 base and J by 7 bases, with 16 bases between. The CDR3 has 16 residues. CDR3: CASSPRVDRGIGELFF. CDR3 DNA: TGTGCCAGCTCACCACGAGTGGATAGGGGCATCGGGGAGCTGTTTTTT.

The V gene is TRBV28, the J gene TRBJ1-1, with 8 bases lining up with TRBD1. The V gene end was trimmed by 6 bases and the J gene end by 1 base; junction bases not matched to a gene: 10. CDR3 size: 16 residues. CDR1 is MDHEN, CDR2 SYDVKM, per germline. This CDR3 is CASSQSGDRGNTEAFF. The CDR3 bases are TGTGCCAGCAGCCAATCGGGCGACAGGGGGAACACTGAAGCTTTCTTT.

This clone was seen a handful of times. This rearrangement joins TRBV30 to TRBJ2-7, with D perhaps given as TRBD1 or TRBD2 (5 bases each). V shed 5 bases and J shed 0 bases, with 14 bases lying between them. CDR3 length equals 14 residues. The germline gives CDR1 GTSNPN, CDR2 SVGIG (reference sequence). For the CDR3, the DNA is TGTGCCTGGGGGACGAGACAGCACTCCTACGAGCAGTACTTC. Translated, it gives CAWGTRQHSYEQYF.

CDR3 loop: CASSYSMGQGAETQYF. As DNA, the CDR3 is TGTGCCAGCAGTTACTCGATGGGACAGGGAGCAGAGACCCAGTACTTC. The V and J genes are TRBV6-5 and TRBJ2-5, with 9 bases matching TRBD1. This CDR3 spans 16 amino acids. CDR1 and CDR2 (germline): MNHEY, SVGAGI. The trim removed 0 bases at V and 4 bases at J, leaving 6 bases unmatched.

The chain combines TRBV4-1 with TRBJ1-4; 11 positions agree with TRBD1. Germline trimming cut 6 bases from V and 7 bases from J; bases unmatched to any gene: 4. CDR3 length equals 14 residues. Looked up from germline, CDR1 is MGHRA and CDR2 is YSYEKL. The CDR3 bases are TGCGCCAGCAGTCGGACAGGGGGCGTTGAAAAACTGTTTTTT. Translated: CASSRTGGVEKLFF.

The chain recombines TRBV7-2 with TRBJ2-5, with a weak D call TRBD1 (5 bases). CDR1 is SGHTA, CDR2 FQGNSA, per germline. Trimming pared 3 bases from V and 4 bases from J, leaving 18 bases between. The CDR3 is made up of 16 amino acids. The CDR3 DNA reads TGTGCCAGCAGCTTTCAACCGGCAGGGATCGCAGAGACCCAGTACTTC. It codes for CASSFQPAGIAETQYF.

A single count supports this clone. This rearrangement joins TRBV6-2 or TRBV6-3 to TRBJ1-1; D is unclear. The CDR3 consists of 16 residues. V lost 0 bases, J lost 0 bases, and 11 bases lay in between. CDR1 is MNHEY and CDR2 is SVGEGT in the germline V gene. CDR3 residues: CASSYSKLPVNTEAFF. The CDR3 DNA reads as TGTGCCAGCAGTTACTCGAAACTTCCGGTGAACACTGAAGCTTTCTTT.

The chain couples TRBV29-1 to TRBJ2-7; 7 bases are shared with TRBD2. The V and J ends lost 4 bases and 4 bases, in that order; junction bases with no gene match: 4. The germline V gene encodes CDR1 SQVTM and CDR2 ANQGSEA. The CDR3 is 12 residues long. CDR3 sequence: CSVGEGSYEQYF. The CDR3 nucleotides are TGCAGCGTTGGGGAGGGTTCGTACGAGCAGTACTTC.

The genes are TRBV10-3 and TRBJ1-1; weak D call: TRBD1 (6 bases). CDR1 and CDR2 (germline): ENHRY, SYGVKD. The CDR3 is made up of 15 amino acids. V gave up 4 bases and J gave up 2 bases, with 14 bases separating them. CDR3 residues: CAISGSGGPNTEAFF. CDR3 bases: TGTGCCATCAGTGGGTCTGGGGGCCCCAACACTGAAGCTTTCTTT.

This chain joins TRBV27 and TRBJ1-2; D not resolved. CDR1 and CDR2 (germline): MNHEY, SMNVEV (reference sequence). Trimming shortened V by 8 bases and J by 3 bases, and 16 bases separated the two germline ends. The CDR3 runs 14 residues. The CDR3 loop reads CASSPAGTYYGYTF. The CDR3 coding sequence is TGTGCCAGCTCCCCGGCGGGCACGTACTATGGCTACACCTTC.

The rearrangement joins TRBV6-2 or TRBV6-3 to TRBJ1-1; D not certain. This CDR3 has 13 residues. Germline values: CDR1 MNHEY, CDR2 SVGEGT. V was trimmed by 3 bases and J by 5 bases, leaving 10 bases between them. The CDR3 bases are TGTGCCAGCAGTTATGAGGTATCGACTGAAGCTTTCTTT. It codes for CASSYEVSTEAFF.